This T cell receptor (beta chain) originates from a study of blood T cell repertoires in COVID-19. About the research overall: Acute and convalescent COVID-19 specimens originated in the United States, Italy and Spain.

Methods used by the authors: By means of reference gene primer amplification, nucleated cell counts were estimated. Using immunoSEQ multiplex PCR, the repertoire was profiled, and TCRdb retains in-frame clones only, with some absent. V, J and clone size were drawn from that table, and D and trimming were deduced from the DNA. Of 130,000 to 150,000 clones in the sample, around 80% were seen once. Germline CDR1 is LGHNA and CDR2 is YNFKEQ. CDR3 length equals 16 residues. V shed 0 bases, J shed 3 bases, and the junction held 7 bases outside the gene matches. Sequenced sample: peripheral blood. This rearrangement joins TRBV4-2 to TRBJ1-2; 7 nucleotides match TRBD1. This clonotype originated in a man aged 60 to 75 with acute or convalescent COVID-19. CDR3 bases: TGTGCCAGCAGCCAAGATGGGCACAGGGGCTACTATGGCTACACCTTC. The encoded protein is CASSQDGHRGYYGYTF.